This TCR beta chain is from a study of cytomegalovirus exposure and HLA in healthy donors. It was with 60 Vbeta and 13 Jbeta primers that the PCR ran. Libraries were prepared by immunoSEQ multiplex PCR; TCRdb keeps only in-frame clonotypes and omits some of them. The sample carries 130,000 or so clones, 81% recorded once. Study findings and constraints: Analysis was carried out at a later point, and it linked a missense DCLRE1C variant to TCR beta V- and J-gene trimming. The authors later found TCR association rates varying by HLA locus, with DRB1 most and HLA-C fewest. An analysis done earlier found most TCR beta V segments productive about 87% or about 30% of the time.

CDR3 size: 14 residues. Germline V lookup: CDR1 LGHNT, CDR2 FRNRAP. V lost 7 bases and J 0 bases, leaving 13 bases between the germline ends. To note about this clone: Its antigen is unidentified.

The TCR originated in a man aged 35-49 years in good health and CMV-seronegative. The sequencing sample was made of PBMCs. This rearrangement joins TRBV12-5 to TRBJ2-7, with D possibly being TRBD2 (6 bases). The CDR3 DNA reads TGTGCTAGTGCCCTCGACGGGAGCTCCTACGAGCAGTACTTC. It specifies CASALDGSSYEQYF.